Listed below are T cell receptor beta chains from one sample, sequenced in a study of blood T cell repertoires in COVID-19. Here immunoSEQ multiplex PCR was the method, and the copy in TCRdb shows in-frame clones only, minus some. The sample consists of about 110,000 clones, 71% of them appearing once. The specimen sequenced was peripheral blood. The source is a woman between 40 and 50 years old with acute or convalescent COVID-19. CDR3s include the opening cysteine and the closing phenylalanine or tryptophan. D genes are given only for firm matches. Clone size is given for some rows only: seen once, a few or many times, or a class if the clone is expanded.

j_call clone_size d_call v_call cdr3_aa cdr3_nt
TRBJ2-7 NA TRBD2 TRBV29-1 CSVETGGGHEQYF TGCAGCGTTGAAACGGGGGGGGGCCACGAGCAGTACTTC
TRBJ1-1 NA NA TRBV6-5 CASSYSRGGDTEAFF TGTGCCAGCAGTTACTCGAGGGGAGGGGACACTGAAGCTTTCTTT
TRBJ2-1 few NA TRBV11-2 CASSLEGEQFF TGTGCCAGCAGCTTAGAAGGGGAACAGTTCTTC
TRBJ1-5 NA NA TRBV4-1 CASSQNTGSQPQHF TGCGCCAGCAGCCAAAATACTGGGAGTCAGCCCCAGCATTTT
TRBJ1-5 NA NA TRBV30 CAWSPGLISNQPQHF TGTGCCTGGAGCCCTGGACTGATTAGCAATCAGCCCCAGCATTTT
TRBJ2-1 once TRBD2 TRBV7-2 CASSLGLAGGNEQFF TGTGCCAGCAGCTTAGGACTAGCGGGGGGGAATGAGCAGTTCTTC
TRBJ1-2 NA NA TRBV6-5 CASRRGAHGYTF TGTGCCAGCAGGCGGGGGGCTCATGGCTACACCTTC
TRBJ2-3 once NA TRBV5-1 CASSRGGAPDTQYF TGCGCCAGCAGCAGGGGAGGAGCGCCAGATACGCAGTATTTT
TRBJ2-1 NA TRBD2 TRBV6-5 CASSWTSGGASEQFF TGTGCCAGCAGCTGGACTAGCGGGGGGGCCAGTGAGCAGTTCTTC
TRBJ2-2 few NA TRBV5-4 CASSFGTPTTGELFF TGTGCCAGCAGCTTTGGGACTCCGACAACCGGGGAGCTGTTTTTT
TRBJ2-3 NA TRBD2 TRBV7-6 CASSSPGTSGGRSSTDTQYF TGTGCCAGCAGCTCACCTGGGACTAGCGGGGGGAGATCTAGCACAGATACGCAGTATTTT
TRBJ1-4 NA NA TRBV3-1/TRBV3-2 CASSQDWSEKLFF TGTGCCAGCAGCCAAGATTGGAGTGAAAAACTGTTTTTT
TRBJ1-6 NA NA TRBV5-4 CASGSVTDNSPLHF TGTGCCAGCGGTTCCGTGACAGATAATTCACCCCTCCACTTT
TRBJ1-5 NA TRBD1 TRBV2 CASSPDRDYQPQHF TGTGCCAGCAGTCCAGACAGGGATTATCAGCCCCAGCATTTT
TRBJ1-6 NA NA TRBV5-6 CASSPGGAYNSPLHF TGTGCCAGCAGCCCGGGGGGTGCCTATAATTCACCCCTCCACTTT
TRBJ2-3 NA NA TRBV14 CASKVAGSSTDTQYF TGTGCCAGCAAGGTGGCGGGATCTAGCACAGATACGCAGTATTTT
TRBJ2-5 NA TRBD2 TRBV5-6 CASSLGSGGARRETQYF TGTGCCAGCAGCTTGGGTAGCGGGGGGGCCCGTCGCGAGACCCAGTACTTC
TRBJ2-1 NA NA TRBV3-1/TRBV3-2 CASRLGGASEQFF TGTGCCAGCAGACTAGGGGGGGCAAGTGAGCAGTTCTTC
TRBJ2-2 NA TRBD1 TRBV11-3 CASGLGTGINTGELFF TGTGCCAGCGGGTTAGGGACAGGGATTAACACCGGGGAGCTGTTTTTT
TRBJ1-2 NA NA TRBV4-1 CASRGVRGGNYGYTF TGCGCCAGCAGAGGGGTCCGAGGTGGGAACTATGGCTACACCTTC
TRBJ1-3 NA TRBD1 TRBV2 CASKIGQGENTIYF TGTGCCAGCAAGATCGGACAGGGGGAAAACACCATATATTTT
TRBJ1-1 few TRBD1 TRBV7-9 CASSGQGAGSNTEAFF TGTGCCAGCAGCGGGCAGGGGGCAGGGTCGAACACTGAAGCTTTCTTT
TRBJ1-4 once NA TRBV2 CASSISEKLFF TGTGCCAGCAGTATCTCTGAAAAACTGTTTTTT
TRBJ1-2 few NA TRBV11-2 CASSLESGNPYGYTF TGTGCCAGCAGCTTAGAGTCAGGGAATCCCTATGGCTACACCTTC
TRBJ2-7 few TRBD1 TRBV9 CASSATGDGYEQYF TGTGCCAGCAGCGCGACAGGGGATGGGTACGAGCAGTACTTC
TRBJ2-7 NA NA TRBV11-3 CASSPTPGQGYEQYF TGTGCCAGCAGCCCAACTCCGGGACAAGGCTACGAGCAGTACTTC
TRBJ2-3 NA NA TRBV29-1 CSVDGQSHATQYF TGCAGCGTTGATGGTCAGTCTCATGCTACGCAGTATTTT
TRBJ1-5 NA NA TRBV10-3 CAISDRAGEHQPQHF TGTGCCATCAGTGATAGGGCAGGGGAGCATCAGCCCCAGCATTTT
TRBJ1-2 NA TRBD1 TRBV12-5 CASGLPWTGEGGYTF TGTGCTAGTGGTTTACCATGGACAGGGGAAGGGGGCTACACCTTC
TRBJ2-7 NA TRBD1 TRBV27 CASSFEGAGWNF TGTGCCAGCAGTTTCGAGGGGGCCGGATGGAACTTC
TRBJ1-5 NA NA TRBV2 CASRSDGGINQPQHF TGTGCCAGCAGATCGGACGGGGGGATCAATCAGCCCCAGCATTTT
TRBJ1-1 few NA TRBV30 CAWRNTGRNTEAFF TGTGCCTGGAGAAATACAGGGAGGAACACTGAAGCTTTCTTT
TRBJ2-5 NA TRBD1 TRBV30 CAWRTGGAGTQYF TGTGCCTGGAGAACAGGGGGCGCGGGGACCCAGTACTTC
TRBJ2-3 NA NA TRBV12-3/TRBV12-4 CASSSSDTQYF TGTGCCAGCAGTTCATCAGATACGCAGTATTTT
TRBJ1-5 few TRBD1 TRBV2 CASSLTGAANQPQHF TGTGCCAGCAGTCTGACAGGGGCTGCCAATCAGCCCCAGCATTTT
TRBJ1-2 NA NA TRBV28 CASSTGGTSSYGYTF TGTGCCAGCAGCACCGGTGGGACATCCAGCTATGGCTACACCTTC
TRBJ1-5 NA TRBD1 TRBV18 CASSPEASTGFGQPQHF TGTGCCAGCTCACCAGAAGCGTCGACAGGGTTTGGACAGCCCCAGCATTTT
TRBJ2-1 NA NA TRBV2 CASSWTLFSYNEQFF TGTGCCAGCAGTTGGACACTCTTCTCCTACAATGAGCAGTTCTTC
TRBJ1-3 NA TRBD1 TRBV2 CASRDRGNTIYF TGTGCCAGCCGGGACAGGGGGAACACCATATATTTT
TRBJ1-1 many NA TRBV19 CASSIYDTEAFF TGTGCCAGTAGTATTTATGACACTGAAGCTTTCTTT
TRBJ2-2 NA TRBD1 TRBV24-1 CATSDLPGQGANTGELFF TGTGCCACCAGTGACTTACCAGGACAGGGGGCGAACACCGGGGAGCTGTTTTTT
TRBJ2-5 NA NA TRBV4-2 CASSPSSQETQYF TGTGCCAGCAGCCCCTCCTCCCAAGAGACCCAGTACTTC
TRBJ2-2 NA TRBD2 TRBV5-4 CASSSSGGAAGELFF TGTGCCAGCAGCTCTAGCGGGGGGGCCGCCGGGGAGCTGTTTTTT
TRBJ1-2 many TRBD1 TRBV28 CASRPGQGYGYTF TGTGCCAGCAGACCGGGACAGGGGTATGGCTACACCTTC
TRBJ2-3 once TRBD2 TRBV7-9 CASSLVPGGGPDTQYF TGTGCCAGCAGCTTAGTTCCAGGCGGGGGACCAGATACGCAGTATTTT
TRBJ2-2 NA TRBD1 TRBV19 CASSIGTANTGELFF TGTGCCAGTAGTATTGGGACAGCCAACACCGGGGAGCTGTTTTTT
TRBJ2-7 NA NA TRBV5-1 CASSLYTGGGYEQYF TGCGCCAGCAGCTTGTATACAGGGGGGGGGTACGAGCAGTACTTC
TRBJ1-4 NA NA TRBV30 CASTTGPTNEKLFF TGTGCCTCTACCACAGGGCCAACTAATGAAAAACTGTTTTTT
TRBJ2-1 NA TRBD2 TRBV9 CASSVGLAGGQYNEQFF TGTGCCAGCAGCGTAGGACTAGCGGGGGGACAATACAATGAGCAGTTCTTC
TRBJ2-2 few TRBD2 TRBV6-5 CASTPRRGEGGELFF TGTGCCAGCACCCCCCGGCGGGGGGAAGGAGGGGAGCTGTTTTTT
TRBJ1-3 NA NA TRBV6-5 CASNPGGGGNTIYF TGTGCCAGCAACCCTGGGGGGGGTGGAAACACCATATATTTT
TRBJ1-6 many TRBD1 TRBV6-2/TRBV6-3 CASSWAGQSPLHF TGTGCCAGCAGTTGGGCGGGACAGTCACCCCTCCACTTT
TRBJ2-1 NA NA TRBV28 CASREGSGPNEQFF TGTGCCAGCAGAGAAGGGAGCGGGCCTAATGAGCAGTTCTTC